This record covers a single T cell receptor beta chain. V was clipped by 3 bases and J by 5 bases, with 17 bases between them. The length of the CDR3 is 15 residues. CDR1 is LGHNT and CDR2 is FRNRAP in the germline V gene. Peripheral blood from each donor was collected in a volume of about 9.9 milliliters. The authors extracted at least 5.5 micrograms of total RNA per sample. The data originate from a study of blood T cells in healthy people across ages. With a J-beta primer mix and a sample-barcoded 5' primer, a second PCR ran about 6 to 11 cycles. A template-switch adaptor with 12 random nucleotides tagged each cDNA molecule. No fewer than 2.5 million CDR3-containing paired-end reads came from each sample. TCRdb redid the calling of the 5' RACE reads with MiXCR, one entry per CDR3 protein. This table holds under 850,000 distinct CDR3 sequences, around 36% found once.

The J gene is TRBJ2-7, the V gene TRBV12-5; possible D gene TRBD1, 6 bases. Sequenced material: blood. The receptor's source is a man between 18 and 35 years old in good health. CDR3 DNA sequence: TGTGCTAGTGGTTTTGCCCTCCGGGACATAAACGAGCAGTACTTC. It translates to CASGFALRDINEQYF. Variable domain in full (rest from reference TRBV12-5 and TRBJ2-7): DARVTQTPRHKVTEMGQEVTMRCQPILGHNTVFWYRQTMMQGLELLAYFRNRAPLDDSGMPKDRFSAEMPDATLATLKIQPSEPRDSAVYFCASGFALRDINEQYFGPGTRLTVT.